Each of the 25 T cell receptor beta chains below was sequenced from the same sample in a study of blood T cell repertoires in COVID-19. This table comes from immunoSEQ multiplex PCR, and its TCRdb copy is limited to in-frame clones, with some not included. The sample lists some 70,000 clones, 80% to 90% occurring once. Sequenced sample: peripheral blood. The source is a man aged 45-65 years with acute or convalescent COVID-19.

The CDR3 loop reads CATSRDRTPTNYGYTF. CDR3 coding DNA: TGTGCCACCAGCAGAGACAGGACACCGACAAACTATGGCTACACCTTC. The rearrangement uses TRBV15 and TRBJ1-2; perhaps TRBD1 as D (5 bases). The CDR3 runs 16 residues. V gave up 0 bases and J gave up 2 bases, with 13 bases separating them. CDR1 is LNHNV and CDR2 is YYDKDF in the germline V gene (reference sequence).

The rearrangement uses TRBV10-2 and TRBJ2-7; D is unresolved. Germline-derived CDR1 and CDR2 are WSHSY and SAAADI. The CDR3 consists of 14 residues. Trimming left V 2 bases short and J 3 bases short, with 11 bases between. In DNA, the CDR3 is TGCGCCAGCAGTGAGCCCTACCTATTCTACGAGCAGTACTTC. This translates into CASSEPYLFYEQYF.

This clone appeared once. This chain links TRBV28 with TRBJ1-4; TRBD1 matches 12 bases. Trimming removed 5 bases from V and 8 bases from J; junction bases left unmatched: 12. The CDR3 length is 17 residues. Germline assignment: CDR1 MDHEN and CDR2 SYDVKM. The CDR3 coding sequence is TGTGCCAGCAGTCAACCGGGACAGGGGGCAGGTGGAGAAAAACTGTTTTTT. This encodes CASSQPGQGAGGEKLFF.

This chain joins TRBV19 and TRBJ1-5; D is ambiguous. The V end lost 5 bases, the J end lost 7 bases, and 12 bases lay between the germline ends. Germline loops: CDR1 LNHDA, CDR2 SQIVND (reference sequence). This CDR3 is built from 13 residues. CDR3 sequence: CASSAGPGQPQHF. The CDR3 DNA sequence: TGTGCCAGTAGTGCCGGACCGGGGCAGCCCCAGCATTTT.

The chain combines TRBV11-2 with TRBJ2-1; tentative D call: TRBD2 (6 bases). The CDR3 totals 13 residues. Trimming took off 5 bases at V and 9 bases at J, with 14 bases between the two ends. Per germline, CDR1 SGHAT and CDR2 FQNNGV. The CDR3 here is CASSRDFRGEQFF. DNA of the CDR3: TGTGCCAGCAGCCGGGACTTCCGGGGTGAGCAGTTCTTC.

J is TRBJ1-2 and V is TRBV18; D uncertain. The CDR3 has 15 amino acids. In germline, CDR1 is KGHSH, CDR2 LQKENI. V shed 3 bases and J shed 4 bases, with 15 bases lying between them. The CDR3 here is CASSPSARDIYGYTF. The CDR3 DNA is TGTGCCAGCTCACCGTCAGCTCGGGATATCTATGGCTACACCTTC.

CDR3 in amino acids: CASSEGGTANQPQHF. In DNA form, the CDR3 reads TGTGCCAGCAGTGAAGGTGGGACAGCCAATCAGCCCCAGCATTTT. The genes are TRBV2 and TRBJ1-5; 7 nucleotides match TRBD1. The CDR3 is 15 amino acids. After removal of 1 base from V and 3 bases from J, the junction contained 3 bases not matched to a gene. Germline V CDR1 and CDR2: SNHLY, FYNNEI.

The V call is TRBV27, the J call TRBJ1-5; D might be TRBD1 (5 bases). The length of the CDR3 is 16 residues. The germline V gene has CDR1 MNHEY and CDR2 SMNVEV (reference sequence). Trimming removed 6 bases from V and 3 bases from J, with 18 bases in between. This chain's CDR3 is CASRATGTGDNQPQHF. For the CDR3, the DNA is TGTGCCAGCAGAGCTACCGGGACTGGGGACAATCAGCCCCAGCATTTT.

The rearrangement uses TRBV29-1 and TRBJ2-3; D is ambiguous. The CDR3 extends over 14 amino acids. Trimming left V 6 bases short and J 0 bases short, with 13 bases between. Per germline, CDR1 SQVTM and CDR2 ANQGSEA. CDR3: CSVSLPSSTDTQYF. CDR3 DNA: TGCAGCGTGTCACTCCCCTCTAGCACAGATACGCAGTATTTT.

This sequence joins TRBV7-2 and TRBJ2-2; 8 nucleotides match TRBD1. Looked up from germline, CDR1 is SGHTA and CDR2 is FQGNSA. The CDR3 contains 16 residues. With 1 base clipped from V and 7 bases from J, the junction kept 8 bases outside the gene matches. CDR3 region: CASSLGRGQRDGELFF. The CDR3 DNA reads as TGTGCCAGCAGCTTAGGCAGGGGGCAGAGGGACGGGGAGCTGTTTTTT.

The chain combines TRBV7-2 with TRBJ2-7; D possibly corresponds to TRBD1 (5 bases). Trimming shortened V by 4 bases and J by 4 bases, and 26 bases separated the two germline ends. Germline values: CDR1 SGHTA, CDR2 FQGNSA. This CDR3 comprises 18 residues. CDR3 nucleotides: TGTGCCAGCAGCTCCAAATCTTTGGGGCACCTTCGGGCATACGAGCAGTACGTC. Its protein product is CASSSKSLGHLRAYEQYV.

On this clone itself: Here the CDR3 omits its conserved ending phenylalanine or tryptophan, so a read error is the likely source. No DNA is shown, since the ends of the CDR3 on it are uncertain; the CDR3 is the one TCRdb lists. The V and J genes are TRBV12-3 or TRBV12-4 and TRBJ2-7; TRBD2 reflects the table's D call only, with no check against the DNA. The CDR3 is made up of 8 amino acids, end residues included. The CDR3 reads CASIPGED.

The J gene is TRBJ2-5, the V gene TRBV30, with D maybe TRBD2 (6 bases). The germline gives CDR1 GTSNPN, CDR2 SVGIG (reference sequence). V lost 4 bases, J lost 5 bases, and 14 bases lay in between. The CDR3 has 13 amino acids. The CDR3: CAWTIGSWETQYF. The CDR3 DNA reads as TGTGCCTGGACTATCGGGAGTTGGGAGACCCAGTACTTC.

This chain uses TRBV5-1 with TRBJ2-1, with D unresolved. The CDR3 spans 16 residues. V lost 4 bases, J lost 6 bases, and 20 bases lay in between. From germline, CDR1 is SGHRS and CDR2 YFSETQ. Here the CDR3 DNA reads TGCGCCAGCAGCCGGCCGAGCGCGCGGTCGAGCAATGAGCAGTTCTTC. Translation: CASSRPSARSSNEQFF.

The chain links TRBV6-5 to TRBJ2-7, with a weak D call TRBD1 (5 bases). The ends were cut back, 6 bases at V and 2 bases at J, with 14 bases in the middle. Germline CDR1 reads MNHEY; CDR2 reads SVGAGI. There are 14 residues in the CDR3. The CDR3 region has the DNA TGTGCCAGCAGAAAGACAGTGGCTCCCTACGAGCAGTACTTC. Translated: CASRKTVAPYEQYF.

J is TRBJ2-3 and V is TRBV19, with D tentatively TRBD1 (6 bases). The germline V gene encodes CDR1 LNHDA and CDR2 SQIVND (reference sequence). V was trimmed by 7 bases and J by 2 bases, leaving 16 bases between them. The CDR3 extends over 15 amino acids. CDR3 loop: CASTQQGRDTDTQYF. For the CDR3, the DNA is TGTGCCAGTACCCAACAGGGAAGGGACACAGATACGCAGTATTTT.

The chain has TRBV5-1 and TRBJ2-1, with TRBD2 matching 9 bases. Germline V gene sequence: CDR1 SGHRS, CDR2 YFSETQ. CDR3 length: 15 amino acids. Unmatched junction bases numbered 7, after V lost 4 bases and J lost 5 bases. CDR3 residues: CASSAVAGVNNEQFF. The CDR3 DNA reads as TGCGCCAGCAGCGCGGTAGCGGGAGTCAACAATGAGCAGTTCTTC.

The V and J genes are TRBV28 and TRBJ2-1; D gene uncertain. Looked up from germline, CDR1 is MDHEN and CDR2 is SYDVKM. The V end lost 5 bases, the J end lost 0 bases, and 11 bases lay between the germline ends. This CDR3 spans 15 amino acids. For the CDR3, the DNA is TGTGCCAGCAGTCGACTGGAGAGCTCCTACAATGAGCAGTTCTTC. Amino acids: CASSRLESSYNEQFF.

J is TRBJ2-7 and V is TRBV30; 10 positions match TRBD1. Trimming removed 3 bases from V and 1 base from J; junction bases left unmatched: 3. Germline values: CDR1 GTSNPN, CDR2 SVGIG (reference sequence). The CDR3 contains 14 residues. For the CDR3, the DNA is TGTGCCTGGAGGGGACAGGGGACGTCCTACGAGCAGTACGTC. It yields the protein CAWRGQGTSYEQYV.

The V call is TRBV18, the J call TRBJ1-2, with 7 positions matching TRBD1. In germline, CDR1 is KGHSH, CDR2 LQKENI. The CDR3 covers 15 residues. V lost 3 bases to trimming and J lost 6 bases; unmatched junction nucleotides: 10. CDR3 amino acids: CASSPQGVLRDGYTF. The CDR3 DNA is TGTGCCAGCTCACCGCAGGGGGTTTTGAGGGATGGCTACACCTTC.

The CDR3 nucleotides read TGTGCCACCAGCAGAGATCCAGCGGACTATGGCTACACCTTC. Translating it yields CATSRDPADYGYTF. The rearrangement uses TRBV15 and TRBJ1-2; D not resolved. Trimming left V 0 bases short and J 3 bases short, with 8 bases between. Germline V gene sequence: CDR1 LNHNV, CDR2 YYDKDF (reference sequence). The CDR3 extends over 14 amino acids.

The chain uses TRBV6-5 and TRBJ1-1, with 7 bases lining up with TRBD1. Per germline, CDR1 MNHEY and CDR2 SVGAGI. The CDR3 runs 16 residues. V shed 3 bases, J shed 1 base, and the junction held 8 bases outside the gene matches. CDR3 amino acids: CASSYGTGVGNTEAFF. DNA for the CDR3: TGTGCCAGCAGTTATGGCACAGGGGTGGGGAACACTGAAGCTTTCTTT.

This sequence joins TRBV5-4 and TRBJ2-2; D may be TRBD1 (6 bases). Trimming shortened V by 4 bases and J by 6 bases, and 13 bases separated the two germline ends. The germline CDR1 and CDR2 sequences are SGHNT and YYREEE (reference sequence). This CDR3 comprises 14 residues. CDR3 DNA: TGTGCCAGCAGCCAGGGGATTCGTCCCGGGGAGCTGTTTTTT. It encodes CASSQGIRPGELFF.

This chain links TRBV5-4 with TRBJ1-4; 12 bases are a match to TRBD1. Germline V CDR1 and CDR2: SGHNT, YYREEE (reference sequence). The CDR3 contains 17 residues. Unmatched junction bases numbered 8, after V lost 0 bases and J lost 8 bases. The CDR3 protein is CASSLAGTGGSGEKLFF. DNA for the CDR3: TGTGCCAGCAGCTTGGCCGGGACAGGGGGCTCCGGGGAAAAACTGTTTTTT.

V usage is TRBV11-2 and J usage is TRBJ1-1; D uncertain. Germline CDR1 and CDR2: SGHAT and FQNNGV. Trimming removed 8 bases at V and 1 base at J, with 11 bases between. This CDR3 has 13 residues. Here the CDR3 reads CASQLTQNTEAFF. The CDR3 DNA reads TGTGCCAGCCAACTAACCCAGAACACTGAAGCTTTCTTT. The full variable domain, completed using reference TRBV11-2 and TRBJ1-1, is EAGVAQSPRYKIIEKRQSVAFWCNPISGHATLYWYQQILGQGPKLLIQFQNNGVVDDSQLPKDRFSAERLKGVDSTLKIQPAKLEDSAVYLCASQLTQNTEAFFGQGTRLTVV.